This is a list of T cell receptor beta chains from one sample in a study of cytomegalovirus exposure and HLA in healthy donors. Sequencing used immunoSEQ multiplex PCR; TCRdb keeps in-frame clones, though not all of them. The table has fewer than 200,000 clones, about 65% seen once. Sequencing input: PBMCs. The source of these receptors is a man aged 40-55 years in good health and CMV-seropositive. Each CDR3 is given with its conserved first and last residue. A D gene is named only where the DNA matches it firmly.

TRBV30,TRBJ1-5,-,12,CAWSGGPEPQHF
TRBV2,TRBJ2-2,-,14,CASSDPANTGELFF
TRBV18,TRBJ1-1,TRBD1,17,CASSPTQTIQGSTEAFF
TRBV23-1,TRBJ2-2,TRBD2,21,CASSGTIPGLAGGPKPGELFF
TRBV6-4,TRBJ2-7,TRBD1,15,CASSDSTGGSYEQYF
TRBV27,TRBJ2-7,-,14,CASSLSPGRYEQYF
TRBV13,TRBJ1-1,TRBD1,13,CASTEQGYTEAFF
TRBV9,TRBJ2-1,-,13,CASSVSTYNEQFF
TRBV30,TRBJ2-5,-,11,CAWGLGETQYF
TRBV7-9,TRBJ2-7,-,13,CSSSGAGPTEQYF
TRBV23-1,TRBJ2-5,TRBD2,16,CASSQSVAGGPGTQYF
TRBV10-3,TRBJ1-4,-,13,CATQGATNEKLFF
TRBV6-1,TRBJ1-1,-,13,CASSEESYTEAFF
TRBV7-2,TRBJ1-1,TRBD1,15,CASKKTQGLNTEAFF
TRBV5-4,TRBJ1-1,TRBD1,13,CASSSQGGTEAFF
TRBV27,TRBJ1-2,TRBD1,13,CASSDRANYGYTF
TRBV9,TRBJ1-2,-,14,CASSEDSYLNGYTF
TRBV5-8,TRBJ2-1,-,17,CASSLGPGASSYNEQFF
TRBV27,TRBJ2-3,-,15,CASTQGGGDTDTQYF
TRBV7-2,TRBJ2-3,TRBD2,16,CASSGGRRGGPDTQYF
TRBV6-6,TRBJ1-5,TRBD1,15,CASSTGTVPYQPQHF
TRBV11-3,TRBJ2-2,TRBD1,15,CASSSTGVGTGELFF
TRBV4-3,TRBJ2-7,TRBD2,15,CASSQGSGGAYEQYF
TRBV7-7,TRBJ2-2,TRBD2,17,CASSSLLAGTAAGELFF
TRBV29-1,TRBJ2-6,-,13,CSVGTDGANVLTF
TRBV5-6,TRBJ2-7,TRBD2,16,CASSFGGGFGSYEQYF
TRBV4-3,TRBJ1-6,-,16,CASSQDRPGDDSPLHF
TRBV7-3,TRBJ1-2,-,13,CASSLEGVAGYTF
TRBV6-1,TRBJ1-3,-,14,CASLEGYSGNTIYF
TRBV6-6,TRBJ2-4,TRBD1,15,CASSSQGARVYIQYF
TRBV2,TRBJ1-1,TRBD1,14,CAGGGGYQVTEAFF
TRBV7-2,TRBJ2-3,TRBD2,15,CASSGSSGGGDTQYF
TRBV7-6,TRBJ1-4,-,14,CASNHGRRDEKLFF
TRBV19,TRBJ1-1,-,15,CASTDAPGQNTEAFF
TRBV6-5,TRBJ1-2,TRBD1,13,CASSPGQGSGYTF
TRBV6-5,TRBJ2-7,-,13,CASSYSGLYEQYF
TRBV4-2,TRBJ1-4,-,14,CATWNRAANEKLFF
TRBV7-2,TRBJ2-1,TRBD1,17,CASIKSAGTGGRNEQFF
TRBV19,TRBJ1-3,TRBD1,14,CASSPGQGRNTIYF
TRBV25-1,TRBJ1-4,TRBD1,15,CASRDRGPANEKLFF
TRBV7-3,TRBJ1-1,TRBD1,16,CASSRGPSGGNTEAFF
TRBV7-2,TRBJ2-7,-,14,CASTLEARGYEQYF
TRBV7-2,TRBJ1-2,TRBD1,15,CASSLDRGQSYGYTF
TRBV7-6,TRBJ2-1,-,16,CASSLGAGSSYNEQFF
TRBV6-5,TRBJ2-7,-,12,CASRATRQRQYF